These T cell receptor beta chains were read from a single sample in a study of cytomegalovirus exposure and HLA in healthy donors. The repertoire was sequenced with immunoSEQ multiplex PCR; TCRdb's copy has only in-frame clones and lacks some. The sample consists of more than 85,000 clones, over 75% of them appearing once. The material sequenced was PBMCs. The receptor source for this set is a man younger than 40 in good health and CMV-seropositive. Each CDR3 is given with its conserved first and last residue. The order of the fields is clone size, V gene, D gene, J gene, CDR3 protein, CDR3 DNA. D genes are given only for firm matches. Not every row has a clone size; where given, it reads once, few, many or a size class.

-	TRBV6-6	TRBD1	TRBJ1-1	CASSGLRTGADTEAFF	TGTGCCAGCAGCGGCCTACGGACAGGGGCCGACACTGAAGCTTTCTTT
-	TRBV18	-	TRBJ2-2	CASSPQGGNTGELFF	TGTGCCAGCTCACCGCAGGGGGGAAACACCGGGGAGCTGTTTTTT
-	TRBV5-4	TRBD1	TRBJ2-5	CASSLGTGTDQETQYF	TGTGCCAGCAGCTTGGGGACCGGGACAGATCAAGAGACCCAGTACTTC
-	TRBV6-5	TRBD1	TRBJ1-1	CASSSGQGGYTEAFF	TGTGCCAGCAGTTCGGGACAGGGGGGGTACACTGAAGCTTTCTTT
-	TRBV5-6	TRBD1	TRBJ1-3	CASSLRGTGVLSGNTIYF	TGTGCCAGCAGCTTACGTGGGACAGGCGTTCTCTCTGGAAACACCATATATTTT
-	TRBV11-2	TRBD2	TRBJ2-7	CASSLVSGGEQYF	TGTGCCAGCAGCTTAGTGTCGGGGGGCGAGCAGTACTTC
-	TRBV5-1	TRBD2	TRBJ2-5	CASSGGGGQETQYF	TGCGCCAGCAGCGGCGGGGGGGGGCAAGAGACCCAGTACTTC
-	TRBV19	-	TRBJ1-5	CASTTRFIAISPSILVKYQPQHF	-
-	TRBV5-1	-	TRBJ2-3	CASSLFGETDTQYF	TGCGCCAGCAGCTTGTTCGGGGAAACAGATACGCAGTATTTT
-	TRBV5-1	-	TRBJ1-2	CASSLEQGPSYGYTF	TGCGCCAGCAGCTTGGAGCAGGGTCCAAGCTATGGCTACACCTTC
-	TRBV2	-	TRBJ2-2	CASSPANTGELFF	TGTGCCAGCAGTCCCGCGAACACCGGGGAGCTGTTTTTT
-	TRBV27	TRBD1	TRBJ2-7	CASSLGQGSYEQYF	TGTGCCAGCAGTTTAGGACAGGGTAGCTACGAGCAGTACTTC
few	TRBV6-1	-	TRBJ2-2	CASSEQTGELFF	TGTGCCAGCAGTGAACAGACCGGGGAGCTGTTTTTT
once	TRBV5-4	TRBD1	TRBJ1-6	CASSLVTGGDSYNSPLHF	TGTGCCAGCAGCTTGGTAACAGGGGGCGACTCCTATAATTCACCCCTCCACTTT
-	TRBV27	TRBD1	TRBJ2-7	CASNQQGLSYEQYF	TGTGCCAGCAATCAACAGGGGCTCTCCTACGAGCAGTACTTC
-	TRBV5-1	-	TRBJ2-3	CASSFGPGDTQYF	TGCGCCAGCAGCTTCGGCCCGGGGGATACGCAGTATTTT
-	TRBV11-3	TRBD1	TRBJ2-5	CASSEGAGSYQETQYF	TGTGCCAGCAGCGAGGGGGCAGGATCCTATCAAGAGACCCAGTACTTC
-	TRBV28	-	TRBJ1-1	CASSSQIDSEGAFF	TGTGCCAGCAGTTCCCAAATCGACAGTGAAGGAGCTTTCTTT
-	TRBV29-1	TRBD1	TRBJ2-1	CSVDRGYEQFF	TGCAGCGTCGACAGGGGATATGAGCAGTTCTTC
once	TRBV4-1	TRBD1	TRBJ1-1	CASSQPLNRGREAFF	TGCGCCAGCAGCCAACCGCTCAACAGGGGGCGGGAAGCTTTCTTT
-	TRBV6-5	-	TRBJ1-1	CASKGYLGTEAFF	TGTGCCAGCAAGGGGTATCTAGGCACTGAAGCTTTCTTT
-	TRBV6-5	-	TRBJ1-5	CASSPTRRGNQPQHF	TGTGCCAGCAGTCCCACCAGGAGGGGCAATCAGCCCCAGCATTTT
-	TRBV6-6	TRBD1	TRBJ1-2	CASSYSDRGPGYTF	TGTGCCAGCAGTTATTCGGACAGGGGGCCCGGCTACACCTTC
once	TRBV9	-	TRBJ1-1	CASSPGGGPEAFF	TGTGCCAGCAGCCCTGGGGGGGGACCTGAAGCTTTCTTT
-	TRBV28	-	TRBJ1-2	CASRGLGWDGYTF	TGTGCCAGCAGGGGACTCGGGTGGGATGGCTACACCTTC
-	TRBV5-4	-	TRBJ2-3	CASSLDGSTDTQYF	TGTGCCAGCAGCTTGGACGGGAGCACAGATACGCAGTATTTT
-	TRBV19	TRBD1	TRBJ1-2	CASSPLQGINYGYTF	TGTGCCAGTAGTCCTTTACAGGGGATTAACTATGGCTACACCTTC
once	TRBV19	TRBD1	TRBJ2-7	CASSMAGGSYEQYF	TGTGCCAGTAGTATGGCAGGGGGCTCCTACGAGCAGTACTTC
-	TRBV19	-	TRBJ1-3	CASSPLRAAGNTIYF	TGTGCCAGTAGCCCCCTGAGGGCGGCAGGAAACACCATATATTTT
-	TRBV2	TRBD2	TRBJ2-1	CASRIGISGGAYNEQFF	TGTGCCAGCAGAATCGGAATTAGCGGGGGGGCCTACAATGAGCAGTTCTTC
-	TRBV6-6	-	TRBJ2-3	CASRPTQAGTDTQYF	TGTGCCAGCAGGCCGACACAAGCGGGCACAGATACGCAGTATTTT
-	TRBV5-1	-	TRBJ2-7	CASSLSRNNYEQYF	TGCGCCAGCAGCTTATCCAGGAACAACTACGAGCAGTACTTC
-	TRBV28	TRBD2	TRBJ2-3	CASRTSGGSTDTQYF	TGTGCCAGCAGAACTAGCGGGGGAAGCACAGATACGCAGTATTTT
once	TRBV7-8	-	TRBJ1-2	CASSGGETGLHYGYTF	TGTGCCAGCAGCGGAGGGGAAACGGGGCTGCACTATGGCTACACCTTC
-	TRBV6-5	-	TRBJ1-3	CASSFRHSSGNTIYF	TGTGCCAGCAGTTTCCGTCACAGCTCTGGAAACACCATATATTTT
-	TRBV7-2	-	TRBJ1-2	CASSLAADRKYGYTF	TGTGCCAGCAGCTTAGCGGCCGACAGGAAATATGGCTACACCTTC
-	TRBV5-4	TRBD2	TRBJ2-6	CASRTRLAGVPGANVLTF	TGTGCCAGCAGAACTAGACTAGCGGGGGTCCCTGGGGCCAACGTCCTGACTTTC
-	TRBV5-4	TRBD1	TRBJ1-2	CASSRGTVGNYGYTF	TGTGCCAGCAGCCGCGGGACAGTCGGAAACTATGGCTACACCTTC
-	TRBV6-6	-	TRBJ1-5	CASSDGGENQPQHF	TGTGCCAGCAGTGACGGGGGGGAGAATCAGCCCCAGCATTTT
few	TRBV7-2	-	TRBJ2-7	CASSLGLGQTYEQYF	TGTGCCAGCAGCTTAGGGCTGGGGCAGACGTACGAGCAGTACTTC
-	TRBV6-5	-	TRBJ2-5	CASSSLLQGRGETQYF	TGTGCCAGCAGTTCCCTTTTACAGGGTCGGGGAGAGACCCAGTACTTC
once	TRBV5-1	TRBD1	TRBJ1-6	CASSLHRGSPLHF	TGCGCCAGCAGTTTACACAGGGGTTCACCCCTCCACTTT
-	TRBV14	-	TRBJ1-1	CASSPSGQRRNTEAFF	TGTGCCAGCAGCCCCTCCGGACAGCGACGAAACACTGAAGCTTTCTTT
-	TRBV6-4	-	TRBJ2-2	CASSVLESTGELFF	TGTGCCAGCAGTGTCTTGGAGTCCACCGGGGAGCTGTTTTTT
once	TRBV29-1	-	TRBJ1-2	CSVEKTGNYGYTF	TGCAGCGTTGAAAAAACAGGGAACTATGGCTACACCTTC
-	TRBV19	-	TRBJ2-1	CASSIGLGQRIYKSSYNEQFF	TGTGCCAGTAGTATAGGGCTTGGACAGAGAATTTATAAGAGCTCCTACAATGAGCAGTTCTTC
once	TRBV6-1	TRBD1	TRBJ2-1	CASRGGQAGTEQFF	TGTGCCAGCAGGGGTGGACAGGCCGGCACTGAGCAGTTCTTC
-	TRBV6-5	-	TRBJ1-5	CASSLTGVNSNQPQHF	TGTGCCAGCAGTTTGACAGGTGTTAATAGCAATCAGCCCCAGCATTTT
-	TRBV2	TRBD1	TRBJ1-2	CASSERQGAGYTF	TGTGCCAGCAGTGAACGGCAGGGGGCTGGCTACACCTTC
once	TRBV5-1	TRBD1	TRBJ2-7	CASSVGQGGHEQYF	TGCGCCAGCTCCGTAGGACAGGGAGGACACGAGCAGTACTTC
-	TRBV25-1	-	TRBJ1-1	CASSGDTSEAFF	TGTGCCAGCAGTGGCGACACCTCTGAAGCTTTCTTT
-	TRBV30	TRBD1	TRBJ1-4	CAWSVRQGVNEKLFF	TGTGCCTGGAGTGTCCGACAGGGGGTTAATGAAAAACTGTTTTTT